Listed here are 8 T cell receptor beta chains from one sample, sequenced in a study of blood T cells in healthy people across ages. A J-beta primer mix and a sample-barcoded 5' primer were used in a second PCR of roughly 6 to 12 cycles. MiXCR, applied by TCRdb to the 5' RACE reads, yields one record per CDR3 protein. The sample contains hundreds of thousands of distinct CDR3 sequences, around 46% of which appear only once. The sample taken for sequencing was blood. Every receptor here comes from a woman aged 55-70 years in good health.

This sequence joins TRBV3-1 and TRBJ1-2; D unresolved. Germline loops: CDR1 LGHDT, CDR2 YNNKEL (reference sequence). The ends were cut back, 1 base at V and 4 bases at J, with 13 bases in the middle. The CDR3 has 15 residues. This CDR3 reads CASSQGVGFVYGYTF. Here the CDR3 DNA reads TGTGCCAGCAGCCAAGGAGTGGGATTTGTCTATGGCTACACCTTC.

This sequence joins TRBV18 and TRBJ1-1; TRBD1 might be the D (6 bases). The germline V gene encodes CDR1 KGHSH and CDR2 LQKENI. Trimming stripped 6 bases from V and 0 bases from J, with 20 bases between. CDR3 size: 17 residues. Here the CDR3 DNA reads TGTGCCAGCTCCCCCATGGGGTCTCAGGGGATGAACACTGAAGCTTTCTTT. Its translation is CASSPMGSQGMNTEAFF.

The chain carries TRBV11-1 and TRBJ1-1, with D perhaps matching TRBD1 (5 bases). CDR3 length: 14 residues. V shed 3 bases and J shed 0 bases, with 8 bases lying between them. Germline lookup yields CDR1 SGHAT and CDR2 FQDESV (reference sequence). DNA for the CDR3: TGTGCCAGCAGCTTTGGACACATGAACACTGAAGCTTTCTTT. This codes for CASSFGHMNTEAFF.

This clonotype came up many times. The J gene is TRBJ2-7, the V gene TRBV5-1, with TRBD1 as a possible D gene (6 bases). The CDR3 loop spans 15 amino acids. The germline CDR1 and CDR2 sequences are SGHRS and YFSETQ. V lost 1 base and J 7 bases, leaving 18 bases between the germline ends. CDR3 sequence (DNA): TGCGCCAGCAGCTTGAACAGCCTATCTGACAGGGAGCAGTACTTC. This gives the protein CASSLNSLSDREQYF.

The gene calls are TRBV7-9 and TRBJ1-1; D possibly corresponds to TRBD1 (6 bases). The CDR3 has 16 amino acids. Germline lookup yields CDR1 SEHNR and CDR2 FQNEAQ (reference sequence). Between the trimmed V and J ends, which lost 5 bases and 4 bases, there was a span of 20 bases. CDR3 in amino acids: CASSTQVGGAGTEAFF. The CDR3 nucleotides are TGTGCCAGCAGCACCCAGGTCGGGGGGGCGGGCACTGAAGCTTTCTTT.

This chain connects TRBV6-2 or TRBV6-3 to TRBJ2-1, with 8 bases aligning to TRBD2. The CDR3 runs to 15 residues. J lost 9 bases, V lost 8 bases, and 15 bases had no gene match. Germline V gives CDR1 MNHEY, CDR2 SVGEGT. The CDR3 region has the DNA TGTGCCAGCTTAATGGCGAGCGGGAGAATTGGTGAGCAGTTCTTC. Its translation: CASLMASGRIGEQFF.

The chain carries TRBV13 and TRBJ2-1, with 15 bases matching TRBD2. Trimming removed 5 bases from V and 2 bases from J; junction bases left unmatched: 7. CDR1 and CDR2 from the germline V gene are PRHDT and FYEKMQ (reference sequence). This CDR3 is 18 amino acids long. The CDR3 bases are TGTGCCAGCAGCCCTGGACTAGCGGGGGGGCTGGCCTACAATGAGCAGTTCTTC. Translating gives CASSPGLAGGLAYNEQFF.

This chain uses TRBV7-2 with TRBJ2-1; TRBD1 aligns across 10 bases. Germline V lookup: CDR1 SGHTA, CDR2 FQGNSA. This CDR3 comprises 15 residues. Trimming at V came to 11 bases and at J to 7 bases, leaving 14 bases not matched to a gene. CDR3 nucleotides: TGTGCCTGGATGACGGGACAGGGGACTTGGAATGAGCAGTTCTTC. Protein sequence: CAWMTGQGTWNEQFF.